The clone carrying this T cell receptor (beta chain) was seen ten or more times. Its antigen remains unidentified. This specimen belongs to a study of neurological immune-mediated disorders. 5'RACE with 10-nucleotide random UMIs generated the cDNA. TCRdb recomputed calls from the 5' RACE reads with MiXCR, one row per CDR3 protein. Found here are fewer than 90,000 distinct CDR3 sequences, approximately 10% of them singletons; the top ten hold about 1.7%. Trimming took off 4 bases at V and 3 bases at J, with 8 bases between the two ends. There are 12 residues in the CDR3. Germline lookup yields CDR1 SGHRS and CDR2 YFSETQ. The study, taken as a whole, reports: The absence of shared CDR3 amino acid sequences among expanded clones across subjects suggests private repertoires in all groups.

Healthy control samples came from blood bank volunteers in Maryland, USA. Stored at -80 C, 2 million PBMCs were the source of the unsorted libraries. The clonotype comes from a man aged 40-49 years in good health. V and J are TRBV5-1 and TRBJ2-7; no firm D call. The sample was PBMCs. The CDR3 loop reads CASSSSNYEQYF. The DNA of the CDR3 is TGCGCCAGCAGCAGTTCCAACTACGAGCAGTACTTC.